These 8 T cell receptor beta chains were sequenced from one sample in a study of blood T cells in healthy people across ages. A second about 6 to 11 cycle PCR used barcoded and J-beta primers. One entry per CDR3 protein, called by TCRdb with MiXCR from the 5' RACE reads. Altogether about 800,000 distinct CDR3 sequences are present, roughly 64% being singletons, with the ten largest covering roughly 22%. The material sequenced was blood. The receptors come from a young man in good health.

This clonotype has ten or more counts. The chain is built from TRBV7-2 and TRBJ1-6; 9 positions match TRBD1. This CDR3 is 14 amino acids long. The germline CDR1 and CDR2 sequences are SGHTA and FQGNSA. V shed 5 bases and J 9 bases; nucleotides not matched to a gene: 5. CDR3 amino acids: CASSPGTGSSPLHF. CDR3 nucleotide sequence: TGTGCCAGCAGCCCCGGGACAGGGAGTTCACCCCTCCACTTT.

The gene calls are TRBV15 and TRBJ1-5; TRBD1 might be the D (6 bases). The CDR3 sequence is 14 residues long. Germline V gives CDR1 LNHNV, CDR2 YYDKDF (reference sequence). Trimming stripped 6 bases from V and 3 bases from J, with 12 bases between. The CDR3 here is CATSAGGANQPQHF. Here the CDR3 DNA reads TGTGCCACCAGTGCGGGGGGGGCCAATCAGCCCCAGCATTTT. Supplemented by reference TRBV15 and TRBJ1-5, the full variable domain reads DAMVIQNPRYQVTQFGKPVTLSCSQTLNHNVMYWYQQKSSQAPKLLFHYYDKDFNNEADTPDNFQSRRPNTSFCFLDIRSPGLGDTAMYLCATSAGGANQPQHFGDGTRLSIL.

This clonotype was picked up a small number of times. The chain carries TRBV10-3 and TRBJ2-4; 7 bases line up with TRBD2. The J call may be incorrect, as the DNA end agrees better with TRBJ2-7. The CDR3 is made up of 13 amino acids. From germline, CDR1 is ENHRY and CDR2 SYGVKD. CDR3 in DNA: TGTGCCATGGGCGGGCGGGAGTTAGGCGAGCAGTACTTC. It encodes CAMGGRELGEQYF.

The chain combines TRBV7-8 with TRBJ2-3; TRBD2 matches at 10 bases. From germline, CDR1 is SGHVS and CDR2 FQNEAQ. Germline trimming cut 1 base from V and 2 bases from J; bases unmatched to any gene: 3. The CDR3 consists of 16 residues. The DNA of the CDR3 is TGTGCCAGCAGCTTAGTGACTAGCGGGCCCACAGATACGCAGTATTTT. It translates to CASSLVTSGPTDTQYF.

The chain employs TRBV3-1 and TRBJ2-5; D uncertain. Trimming pared 0 bases from V and 5 bases from J, leaving 10 bases between. The germline gives CDR1 LGHDT, CDR2 YNNKEL (reference sequence). The CDR3 spans 14 residues. CDR3 loop: CASSQDRAAETQYF. Written as DNA, the CDR3 is TGTGCCAGCAGCCAAGATCGGGCGGCGGAGACCCAGTACTTC.

This rearrangement joins TRBV29-1 to TRBJ2-4, with D uncertain. There are 13 residues in the CDR3. Trimming removed 4 bases from V and 0 bases from J, with 7 bases in between. Germline assignment: CDR1 SQVTM and CDR2 ANQGSEA. The CDR3 here is CSVALLAKNIQYF. The CDR3 nucleotides are TGCAGCGTTGCTCTATTAGCCAAAAACATTCAGTACTTC.

This clonotype was counted a few times. This rearrangement joins TRBV7-9 to TRBJ1-4; no firm D call. The CDR3 is made up of 14 amino acids. Germline V lookup: CDR1 SEHNR, CDR2 FQNEAQ (reference sequence). V was trimmed by 0 bases and J by 8 bases, leaving 10 bases between them. CDR3 region: CASSLAHRAEKLFF. In DNA form, the CDR3 reads TGTGCCAGCAGCTTAGCCCATAGGGCAGAAAAACTGTTTTTT.

This rearrangement joins TRBV20-1 to TRBJ1-6, with unresolved D. This CDR3 is built from 14 residues. The germline gives CDR1 DFQATT, CDR2 SNEGSKA (reference sequence). Trimming left V 1 base short and J 4 bases short, with 8 bases between. Written as DNA, the CDR3 is TGCAGTGCTAGAGGCCAGACTTATAATTCACCCCTCCACTTT. This codes for CSARGQTYNSPLHF.